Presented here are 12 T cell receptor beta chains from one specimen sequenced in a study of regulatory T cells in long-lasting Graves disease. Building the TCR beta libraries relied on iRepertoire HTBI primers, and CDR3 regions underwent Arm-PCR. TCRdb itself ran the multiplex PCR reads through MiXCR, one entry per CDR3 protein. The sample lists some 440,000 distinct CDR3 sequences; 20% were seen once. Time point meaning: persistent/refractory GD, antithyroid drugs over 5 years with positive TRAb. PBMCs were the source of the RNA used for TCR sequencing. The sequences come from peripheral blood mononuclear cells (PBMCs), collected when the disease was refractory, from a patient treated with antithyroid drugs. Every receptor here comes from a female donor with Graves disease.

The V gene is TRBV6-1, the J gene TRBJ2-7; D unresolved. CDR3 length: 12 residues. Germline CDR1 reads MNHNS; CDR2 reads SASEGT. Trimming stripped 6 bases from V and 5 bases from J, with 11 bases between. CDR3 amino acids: CASRETSDEQYF. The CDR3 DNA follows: TGTGCCAGCAGGGAGACATCGGACGAGCAGTACTTC.

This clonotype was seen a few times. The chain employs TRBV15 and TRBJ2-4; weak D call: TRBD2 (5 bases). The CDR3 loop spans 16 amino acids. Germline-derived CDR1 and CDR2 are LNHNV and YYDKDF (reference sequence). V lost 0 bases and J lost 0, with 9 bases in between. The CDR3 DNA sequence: TGTGCCACCAGCAGAGATACCGGACTAGCCAAAAACATTCAGTACTTC. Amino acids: CATSRDTGLAKNIQYF.

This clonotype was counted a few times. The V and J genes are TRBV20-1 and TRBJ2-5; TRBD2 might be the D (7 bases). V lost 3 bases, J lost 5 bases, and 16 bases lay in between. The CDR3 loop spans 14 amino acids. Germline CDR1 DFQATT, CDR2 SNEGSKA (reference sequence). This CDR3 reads CSASRGAGLETQYF. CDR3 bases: TGCAGTGCTAGCCGGGGGGCAGGCTTGGAGACCCAGTACTTC.

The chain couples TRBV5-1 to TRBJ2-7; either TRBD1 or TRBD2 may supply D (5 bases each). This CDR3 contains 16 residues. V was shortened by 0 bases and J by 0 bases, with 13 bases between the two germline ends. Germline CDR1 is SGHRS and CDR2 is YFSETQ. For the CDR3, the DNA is TGCGCCAGCAGCTTGGCCGTATCGGGGCACTCCTACGAGCAGTACTTC. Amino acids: CASSLAVSGHSYEQYF.

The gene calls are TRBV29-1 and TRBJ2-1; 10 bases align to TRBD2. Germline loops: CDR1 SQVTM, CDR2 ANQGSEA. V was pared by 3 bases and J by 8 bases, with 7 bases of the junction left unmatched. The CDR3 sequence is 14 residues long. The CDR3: CSVDDASGSYEQFF. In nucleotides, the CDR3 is TGCAGCGTTGACGACGCTAGCGGGAGCTATGAGCAGTTCTTC.

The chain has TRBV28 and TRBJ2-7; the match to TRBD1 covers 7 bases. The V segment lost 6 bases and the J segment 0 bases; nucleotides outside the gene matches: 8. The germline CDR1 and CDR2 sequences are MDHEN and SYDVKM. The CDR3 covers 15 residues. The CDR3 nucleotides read TGTGCCAGCAGCCCTACAGGGGCCGGCTCCTACGAGCAGTACTTC. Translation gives CASSPTGAGSYEQYF.

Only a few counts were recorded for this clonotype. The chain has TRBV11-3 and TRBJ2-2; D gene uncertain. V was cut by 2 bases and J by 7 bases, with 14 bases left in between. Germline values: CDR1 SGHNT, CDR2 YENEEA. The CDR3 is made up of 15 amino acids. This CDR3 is CASSLNFRVGGELFF. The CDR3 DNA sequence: TGTGCCAGCAGCTTAAATTTTCGGGTTGGCGGGGAGCTGTTTTTT.

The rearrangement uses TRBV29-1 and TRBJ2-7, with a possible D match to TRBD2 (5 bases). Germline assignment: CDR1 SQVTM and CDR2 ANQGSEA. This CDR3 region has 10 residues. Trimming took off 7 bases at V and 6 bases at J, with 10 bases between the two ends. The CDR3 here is CSAGGGEQYF. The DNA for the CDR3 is TGCAGCGCCGGAGGCGGCGAGCAGTACTTC.

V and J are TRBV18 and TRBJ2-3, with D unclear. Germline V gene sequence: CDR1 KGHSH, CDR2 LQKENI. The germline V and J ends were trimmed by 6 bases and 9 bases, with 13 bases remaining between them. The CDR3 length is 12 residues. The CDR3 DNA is TGTGCCAGCTCCCCCCTCGAAGCGACGCAGTATTTT. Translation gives CASSPLEATQYF.

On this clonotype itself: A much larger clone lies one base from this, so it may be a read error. The CDR3 DNA reads TGTGCCTCAGGGGCACCCTACGAGCAGTACTTC. Protein product: CASGAPYEQYF. The chain uses TRBV6-1 and TRBJ2-7; a possible D gene is TRBD1 (6 bases). The CDR3 spans 11 residues. CDR1 and CDR2 from the germline V gene are MNHNS and SASEGT. V was clipped by 11 bases and J by 2 bases, with 10 bases between them.

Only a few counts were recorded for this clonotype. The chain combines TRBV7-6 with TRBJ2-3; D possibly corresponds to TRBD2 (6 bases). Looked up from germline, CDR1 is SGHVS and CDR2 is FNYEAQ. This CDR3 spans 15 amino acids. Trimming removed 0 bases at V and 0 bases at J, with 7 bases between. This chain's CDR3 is CASSLAGTSTDTQYF. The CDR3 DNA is TGTGCCAGCAGCTTAGCAGGGACTAGCACAGATACGCAGTATTTT. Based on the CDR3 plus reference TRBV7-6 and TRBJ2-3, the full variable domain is GAGVSQSPRYKVTKRGQDVALRCDPISGHVSLYWYRQALGQGPEFLTYFNYEAQQDKSGLPNDRFSAERPEGSISTLTIQRTEQRDSAMYRCASSLAGTSTDTQYFGPGTRLTVL.

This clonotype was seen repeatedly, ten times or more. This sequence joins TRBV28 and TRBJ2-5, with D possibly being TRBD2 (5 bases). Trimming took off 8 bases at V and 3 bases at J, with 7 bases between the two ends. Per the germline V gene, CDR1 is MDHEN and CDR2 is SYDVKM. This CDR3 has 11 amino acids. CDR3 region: CASGLEETQYF. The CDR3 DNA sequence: TGTGCCAGCGGACTGGAAGAGACCCAGTACTTC.